This T cell receptor beta chain was captured by sequencing in a study of PD-1 blockade in classical Hodgkin lymphoma. Relapse after autologous stem cell transplantation occurred in every patient, and brentuximab vedotin exposure varied. Profiled with immunoSEQ multiplex PCR; TCRdb holds only in-frame clones, not every one. The sample records under 70,000 clones, 70% to 90% being singletons. Sequences were derived from peripheral blood mononuclear cells (PBMCs), sampled at baseline. This receptor was identified in a human donor with classical Hodgkin lymphoma.

The CDR3 here is CAWSVGGNQPQHF. The CDR3 DNA is TGTGCCTGGAGTGTGGGGGGGAATCAGCCCCAGCATTTT. The V call is TRBV30, the J call TRBJ1-5; possible D gene TRBD1, 5 bases. CDR1 and CDR2 from the germline V gene are GTSNPN and SVGIG (reference sequence). V dropped 0 bases and J dropped 4 bases, with 7 bases sitting between them. The CDR3 extends over 13 amino acids. Combining the CDR3 with reference TRBV30 and TRBJ1-5 gives the whole variable domain SQTIHQWPATLVQPVGSPLSLECTVEGTSNPNLYWYRQAAGRGLQLLFYSVGIGQISSEVPQNLSASRPQDRQFILSSKKLLLSDSGFYLCAWSVGGNQPQHFGDGTRLSIL.